This entry lists 13 T cell receptor beta chains sequenced from one sample in a study of OX40 agonist ivuxolimab in advanced cancers. Assay: immunoSEQ multiplex PCR; the TCRdb copy retains only in-frame clones and omits some. The top ten clones hold 0.72% of a sample with more than 65,000 clones, about 88% of them seen once. The material was CD4+ or CD8+ T cells sorted from blood, obtained in a trial of the OX40 agonist ivuxolimab. All receptors come from an adult with an advanced solid tumor such as melanoma, head and neck, liver or kidney cancer.

V is TRBV10-2 and J is TRBJ1-2; possibly TRBD1 for D (6 bases). This CDR3 is 12 amino acids long. Trimming took 6 bases from V and 3 from J, leaving 8 bases between them. Germline CDR1 and CDR2: WSHSY and SAAADI. As DNA, the CDR3 is TGCGCCAGCAGAGAGGGGGACTATGGCTACACCTTC. This codes for CASREGDYGYTF.

DNA of the CDR3: TGTGCCAGCAGTGAAAAGATAGGAGCGCCCCAGTACTTC. This codes for CASSEKIGAPQYF. The V gene is TRBV2, the J gene TRBJ2-5; D not certain. CDR3 length equals 13 residues. V lost 2 bases to trimming and J lost 9 bases, with 13 bases between them. Germline values: CDR1 SNHLY, CDR2 FYNNEI.

The chain joins TRBV7-9 to TRBJ2-5, with a tentative D call TRBD2 (6 bases). Germline-derived CDR1 and CDR2 are SEHNR and FQNEAQ (reference sequence). The CDR3 has 15 amino acids. The germline V and J ends were trimmed by 5 bases and 4 bases, with 17 bases remaining between them. The CDR3 coding sequence is TGTGCCAGCAGCCCGCCGGGGGTGATGGGAGAGACCCAGTACTTC. Translating it yields CASSPPGVMGETQYF.

The chain joins TRBV28 to TRBJ1-2; TRBD1 might be the D (6 bases). The CDR3 covers 16 residues. V was cut by 3 bases and J by 2 bases, with 16 bases left in between. Germline CDR1 MDHEN, CDR2 SYDVKM. The CDR3 reads CASSFGGGSSNYGYTF. The CDR3 nucleotides are TGTGCCAGCAGTTTTGGGGGGGGCAGTTCGAACTATGGCTACACCTTC.

The V and J genes are TRBV29-1 and TRBJ2-3; maybe TRBD1 (5 bases). V lost 7 bases, J lost 2 bases, and 10 bases lay in between. The CDR3 spans 12 residues. Germline CDR1 reads SQVTM; CDR2 reads ANQGSEA. This CDR3 is CSGGHDTDTQYF. The CDR3 nucleotides read TGCAGCGGCGGACATGACACAGATACGCAGTATTTT.

The rearrangement joins TRBV7-9 to TRBJ2-7; TRBD2 aligns across 10 bases. V lost 1 base to trimming and J lost 6 bases; unmatched junction nucleotides: 6. CDR3 length: 15 amino acids. Germline assignment: CDR1 SEHNR and CDR2 FQNEAQ (reference sequence). CDR3 DNA: TGTGCCAGCAGCTTAGGAGCGGGAGGGCCCTTCGAGCAGTACTTC. It is translated as CASSLGAGGPFEQYF.

CDR3 residues: CASSDFGRAAYGYTF. In DNA form, the CDR3 reads TGTGCCAGCAGTGATTTCGGCAGGGCTGCCTATGGCTACACCTTC. V gene TRBV6-1 combines with J gene TRBJ1-2, with D perhaps TRBD1 (5 bases). The V end lost 3 bases, the J end lost 4 bases, and 15 bases lay between the germline ends. The CDR3 is 15 residues long. The germline V gene encodes CDR1 MNHNS and CDR2 SASEGT.

In DNA, the CDR3 is TGTGCCAGCAGCTTGGCTCGCGGCTCCAACACAGATACGCAGTATTTT. This gives the protein CASSLARGSNTDTQYF. This chain uses TRBV5-8 with TRBJ2-3; D gene ambiguous. Trimming stripped 0 bases from V and 2 bases from J, with 13 bases between. Per the germline V gene, CDR1 is SGHTS and CDR2 is YDEGEE. The CDR3 is 16 amino acids.

The CDR3 loop is CASSIARNQPQHF. Here the CDR3 DNA reads TGTGCCAGTAGTATAGCGAGGAATCAGCCCCAGCATTTT. The chain joins TRBV19 to TRBJ1-5, with no clear D. The CDR3 totals 13 residues. Germline V gene data show CDR1 as LNHDA and CDR2 as SQIVND (reference sequence). Trimming shortened V by 1 base and J by 4 bases, and 5 bases separated the two germline ends.

The DNA of the CDR3 is TGTGCCAGCTCACCAGGATGGCTGGGCTACACCTTC. Amino acids: CASSPGWLGYTF. The J gene is TRBJ1-2, the V gene TRBV18, with unresolved D. Trimming shortened V by 2 bases and J by 8 bases, and 9 bases separated the two germline ends. Germline V lookup: CDR1 KGHSH, CDR2 LQKENI. The CDR3 consists of 12 residues.

The genes are TRBV18 and TRBJ1-1; D remains ambiguous. CDR1 is KGHSH, CDR2 LQKENI, per germline. Trimming shortened V by 3 bases and J by 1 base, and 12 bases separated the two germline ends. CDR3 length: 15 amino acids. The CDR3 region is CASSPGKSGNTEAFF. In DNA form, the CDR3 reads TGTGCCAGCTCACCGGGGAAGTCAGGGAACACTGAAGCTTTCTTT.

The chain has TRBV30 and TRBJ1-1; no firm D call. The CDR3 sequence is 18 residues long. CDR1 and CDR2 from the germline V gene are GTSNPN and SVGIG (reference sequence). V dropped 0 bases and J dropped 3 bases, with 23 bases sitting between them. Here the CDR3 reads CAWSVNIPGRVRDTEAFF. The DNA for the CDR3 is TGTGCCTGGAGTGTCAATATCCCGGGTAGAGTTCGGGACACTGAAGCTTTCTTT.

The chain joins TRBV19 to TRBJ2-7; D possibly corresponds to TRBD2 (5 bases). The CDR3 runs to 13 residues. The germline V gene has CDR1 LNHDA and CDR2 SQIVND (reference sequence). Trimming stripped 5 bases from V and 3 bases from J, with 11 bases between. The CDR3 coding sequence is TGTGCCAGTAGTCATGGGAGCCTCTACGAGCAGTACTTC. Protein: CASSHGSLYEQYF. The whole variable domain, remainder taken from reference TRBV19 and TRBJ2-7, is DGGITQSPKYLFRKEGQNVTLSCEQNLNHDAMYWYRQDPGQGLRLIYYSQIVNDFQKGDIAEGYSVSREKKESFPLTVTSAQKNPTAFYLCASSHGSLYEQYFGPGTRLTVT.